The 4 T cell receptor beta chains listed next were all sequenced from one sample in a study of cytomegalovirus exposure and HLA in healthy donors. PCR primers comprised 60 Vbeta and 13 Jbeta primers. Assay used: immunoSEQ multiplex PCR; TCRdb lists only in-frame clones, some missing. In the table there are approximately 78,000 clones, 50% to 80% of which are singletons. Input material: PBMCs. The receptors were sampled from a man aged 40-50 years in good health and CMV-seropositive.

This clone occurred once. CDR3 nucleotide sequence: TGTGCCAGCACCGGGACATCTAGCACAGATACGCAGTATTTT. This encodes CASTGTSSTDTQYF. The chain links TRBV6-1 to TRBJ2-3, with D possibly TRBD1 on 6 matching bases. The CDR3 totals 14 residues. Germline CDR1 MNHNS, CDR2 SASEGT. V lost 7 bases and J lost 0, with 11 bases in between.

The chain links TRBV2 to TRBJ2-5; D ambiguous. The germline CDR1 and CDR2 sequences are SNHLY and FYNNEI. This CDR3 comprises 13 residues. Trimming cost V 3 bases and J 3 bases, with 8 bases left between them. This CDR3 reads CASSDSSKETQYF. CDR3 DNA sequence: TGTGCCAGCAGTGACTCGTCTAAAGAGACCCAGTACTTC. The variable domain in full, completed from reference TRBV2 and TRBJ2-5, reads EPEVTQTPSHQVTQMGQEVILRCVPISNHLYFYWYRQILGQKVEFLVSFYNNEISEKSEIFDDQFSVERPDGSNFTLKIRSTKLEDSAMYFCASSDSSKETQYFGPGTRLLVL.

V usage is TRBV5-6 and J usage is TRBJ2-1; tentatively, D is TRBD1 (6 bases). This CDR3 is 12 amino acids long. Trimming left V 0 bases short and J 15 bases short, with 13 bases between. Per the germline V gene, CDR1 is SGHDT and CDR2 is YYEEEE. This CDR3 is CASSLGQVVRFF. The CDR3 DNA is TGTGCCAGCAGCTTGGGACAGGTCGTGCGGTTCTTC.

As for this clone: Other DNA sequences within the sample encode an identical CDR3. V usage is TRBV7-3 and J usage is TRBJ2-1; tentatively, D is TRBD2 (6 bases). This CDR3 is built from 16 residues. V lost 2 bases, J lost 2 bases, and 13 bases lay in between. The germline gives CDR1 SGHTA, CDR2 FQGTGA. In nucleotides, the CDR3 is TGTGCCAGCAGCTTATACGGGAGAGGGGCCTACAATGAGCAGTTCTTC. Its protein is CASSLYGRGAYNEQFF.